This T cell receptor (beta chain) was identified in a study of fetal regulatory T cell absence and autoimmunity. Sequencing used immunoSEQ multiplex PCR; TCRdb keeps in-frame clones, though not all of them. Of more than 85,000 clones detected, 72% appear once; the ten largest clones hold 1.5% to 2.5%. Overall study findings and caveats: Compared with cord blood, pancreas showed oligoclonal TCR enrichment, some clones over 95-fold.

Note on this clone: Its antigen is unknown.

Per germline, CDR1 SGHAT and CDR2 FQNNGV. The CDR3 totals 15 residues. Germline trimming cut 3 bases from V and 3 bases from J; bases unmatched to any gene: 8. The receptor was derived from a male donor with IPEX syndrome. The chain has TRBV11-2 and TRBJ2-7; 7 bases align to TRBD1. Specimen: pancreas tissue. CDR3 bases: TGTGCCAGCAGCTTTGGGACAAGGGGGCACTACGAGCAGTACTTC. Amino acids: CASSFGTRGHYEQYF.